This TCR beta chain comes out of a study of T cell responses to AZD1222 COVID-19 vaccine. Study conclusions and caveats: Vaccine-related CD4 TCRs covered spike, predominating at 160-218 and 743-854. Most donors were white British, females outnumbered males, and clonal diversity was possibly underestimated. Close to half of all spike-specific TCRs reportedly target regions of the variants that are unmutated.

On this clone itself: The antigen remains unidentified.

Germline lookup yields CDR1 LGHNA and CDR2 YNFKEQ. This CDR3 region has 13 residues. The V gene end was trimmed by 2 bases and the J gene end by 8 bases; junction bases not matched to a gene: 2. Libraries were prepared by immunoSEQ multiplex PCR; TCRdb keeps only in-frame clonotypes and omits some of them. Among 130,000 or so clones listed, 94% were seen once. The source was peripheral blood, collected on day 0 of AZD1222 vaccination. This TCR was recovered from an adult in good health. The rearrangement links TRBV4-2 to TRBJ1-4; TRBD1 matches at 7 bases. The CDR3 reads CASSQTRGEKLFF. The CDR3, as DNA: TGTGCCAGCAGCCAAACCAGGGGGGAAAAACTGTTTTTT.